A selection of T cell receptor beta chains follows, all from one sample in a study of blood T cell repertoires in COVID-19. TCRdb's table, derived via immunoSEQ multiplex PCR, lists solely in-frame clones and lacks some. The table includes roughly 100,000 clones, approximately 90% detected once. Sequences were obtained from peripheral blood. These receptors were obtained from a man over 45 in a cohort sampled during active COVID-19. The CDR3 runs from the conserved cysteine through the conserved F or W. Fields, in order: CDR3 DNA, CDR3 protein, clone size, V gene, D gene, J gene. A D gene is named only where the DNA matches it firmly. A row's size may be missing; if present it is once, few, many or a size class.

TGTGCCAGCAGTTTCTCAACCGGGACAGGGATGAGGGGGCAGTTCTTC CASSFSTGTGMRGQFF - TRBV27 TRBD1 TRBJ2-1
TGTGCCACCAGTGATTCCCGACTAGCGGGGGGGCCCACCGGGGAGCTGTTTTTT CATSDSRLAGGPTGELFF - TRBV24-1 TRBD2 TRBJ2-2
TGTGCCAGCAGCCTTAGAGGACAGGGGGACACTGAAGCTTTCTTT CASSLRGQGDTEAFF - TRBV27 TRBD1 TRBJ1-1
TGTGCCAGCAGCTTAGGGCGGGGGGACGGAAAAACCCAGTACTTC CASSLGRGDGKTQYF - TRBV11-1 TRBD2 TRBJ2-5
TGTGCCAGCAGCTTAAATGGGGCGGTTAAAGAGACCCAGTACTTC CASSLNGAVKETQYF - TRBV7-3 - TRBJ2-5
TGCGCCAGCAGCCCCGCCGGACTAGCGGAACGCTACAATGAGCAGTTCTTC CASSPAGLAERYNEQFF - TRBV5-1 TRBD2 TRBJ2-1
TGTGCCAGCCCCCGTAGGGGGGGCCGGTATTCCTACAATGAGCAGTTCTTC CASPRRGGRYSYNEQFF - TRBV7-2 - TRBJ2-1
TGCGCCAGCAGCTTGCTTGGACAGGGCTCCTACGAGCAGTACTTC CASSLLGQGSYEQYF - TRBV5-1 TRBD1 TRBJ2-7
TGCGCCAGCAGCTTGAGAGCGGCCACCGGACAGGACCAGGGCTACACCTTC CASSLRAATGQDQGYTF - TRBV5-1 TRBD1 TRBJ1-2
TGCAGCGTTGAAGATCCGGGAATCGATACGCAGTATTTT CSVEDPGIDTQYF - TRBV29-1 - TRBJ2-3
TGCAGTGCTAGTCGGGGAGATGAAAAACTGTTTTTT CSASRGDEKLFF - TRBV20-1 - TRBJ1-4
TGTGCCAGCAGACTGGGACTAGCCTTCTCTGACACAGATACGCAGTATTTT CASRLGLAFSDTDTQYF once TRBV7-2 TRBD2 TRBJ2-3
TGTGCCAGCAGCTTCCTCCGGGGGGGCGACACCGGGGAGCTGTTTTTT CASSFLRGGDTGELFF - TRBV3-1/TRBV3-2 TRBD2 TRBJ2-2
TGTGCCAGCAGCCCCGGACAGACAAGGGGTTCAGATACGCAGTATTTT CASSPGQTRGSDTQYF - TRBV7-6 - TRBJ2-3
TGTGCCAGCAGCTTCCCCACTAGGAACACTGAAGCTTTCTTT CASSFPTRNTEAFF - TRBV13 - TRBJ1-1
TGTGCCAGCAGCTTAATGGGGGGGCAGGCCGGGGAGCTGTTTTTT CASSLMGGQAGELFF - TRBV7-8 - TRBJ2-2
TGTGCCAGTAGTATAGTTGCCAGAAACACCGGGGAGCTGTTTTTT CASSIVARNTGELFF - TRBV19 - TRBJ2-2
TGTGCCAGCAGCTTGTTAGGCGGGGGGCCTCGCGGCGATGAGCAGTTCTTC CASSLLGGGPRGDEQFF - TRBV5-4 TRBD2 TRBJ2-1
TGTGCCAGCAGGGGACAGGGTTTCAGCTCACCCCTCCACTTT CASRGQGFSSPLHF once TRBV6-5 TRBD1 TRBJ1-6
TGTGCCAGCAGAGCGGGACTAGCGGGGGGCCGGAGCGTTGGGGCGCAGTATTTT CASRAGLAGGRSVGAQYF - TRBV2 TRBD2 TRBJ2-3
TGTGCCAGCAGCGAACCCAGGGGCGGCTACACCTTC CASSEPRGGYTF - TRBV9 - TRBJ1-2
TGCAGTGCTAGTAAGAGGACAGAGACCTACGAGCAGTACTTC CSASKRTETYEQYF - TRBV20-1 - TRBJ2-7
TGTGCCAGCAGCTTAGGGCAGGGTCTAACTGGCTACACCTTC CASSLGQGLTGYTF - TRBV11-2 - TRBJ1-2
TGTGCCAGTAGGGGGTGGAAGGCAATCCACGAGCAGTACTTC CASRGWKAIHEQYF - TRBV9 - TRBJ2-7
TGTGCCAGCAGCTTAGATCTTGGGACAGCCACCGGGGAGCTGTTTTTT CASSLDLGTATGELFF - TRBV11-3 TRBD1 TRBJ2-2
TGCAGCGTTCGACAGGCCTCCTCCTACGAGCAGTACTTC CSVRQASSYEQYF - TRBV29-1 - TRBJ2-7